One sample yielded the 7 T cell receptor beta chains listed below, sequenced in a study of cytomegalovirus exposure and HLA in healthy donors. Assay used: immunoSEQ multiplex PCR; TCRdb lists only in-frame clones, some missing. The sample has 120,000 to 150,000 clones, approximately 89% seen once. Sequenced input: PBMCs. The receptors here all came from a man aged 18 to 30 in good health and CMV-seronegative.

J is TRBJ1-4 and V is TRBV27; the D is unclear. V was trimmed by 6 bases and J by 3 bases, leaving 11 bases between them. CDR1 and CDR2 (germline): MNHEY, SMNVEV (reference sequence). The CDR3 is 14 residues long. Written as DNA, the CDR3 is TGTGCCAGCAGGAATATCGGGGCTAATGAAAAACTGTTTTTT. It is translated as CASRNIGANEKLFF.

This clone showed up just once. This sequence joins TRBV2 and TRBJ2-2; maybe TRBD1 (6 bases). The CDR3 runs 15 residues. V lost 6 bases, J lost 2 bases, and 13 bases lay in between. Germline-derived CDR1 and CDR2 are SNHLY and FYNNEI. The DNA of the CDR3 is TGTGCCAGCAGAAACCGACAGGACAACACCGGGGAGCTGTTTTTT. This codes for CASRNRQDNTGELFF. The full variable domain, in which reference TRBV2 and TRBJ2-2 provide the parts outside the CDR3, is EPEVTQTPSHQVTQMGQEVILRCVPISNHLYFYWYRQILGQKVEFLVSFYNNEISEKSEIFDDQFSVERPDGSNFTLKIRSTKLEDSAMYFCASRNRQDNTGELFFGEGSRLTVL.

V is TRBV5-1 and J is TRBJ1-2; a possible D gene is TRBD1 (6 bases). The V end was cut by 2 bases, the J end by 0 bases, with 11 bases between. The CDR3 runs 15 residues. CDR1 is SGHRS and CDR2 is YFSETQ in the germline V gene. DNA of the CDR3: TGCGCCAGCAGCTTTAGGGACACCACTAACTATGGCTACACCTTC. As protein: CASSFRDTTNYGYTF.

This clone was seen just once. The V call is TRBV5-6, the J call TRBJ1-1, with D possibly being TRBD1 (6 bases). The CDR3 has 16 residues. Germline-derived CDR1 and CDR2 are SGHDT and YYEEEE. Trimming cost V 2 bases and J 0 bases, with 14 bases left between them. The CDR3 sequence is CASSFVPRGMNTEAFF. In nucleotides, the CDR3 is TGTGCCAGCAGCTTTGTTCCGAGGGGGATGAACACTGAAGCTTTCTTT.

The V call is TRBV19, the J call TRBJ1-1, with 7 bases lining up with TRBD1. CDR1 is LNHDA, CDR2 SQIVND, per germline (reference sequence). The CDR3 extends over 13 amino acids. The V segment lost 8 bases and the J segment 0 bases; nucleotides outside the gene matches: 3. The CDR3 here is CASGGQMNTEAFF. The CDR3 DNA follows: TGTGCCAGTGGGGGACAGATGAACACTGAAGCTTTCTTT.

This clone was picked up a small number of times. The rearrangement uses TRBV7-9 and TRBJ2-7; D remains unclear. This CDR3 has 13 residues. Trimming removed 6 bases at V and 1 base at J, with 10 bases between. CDR1 SEHNR and CDR2 FQNEAQ come from the germline V gene (reference sequence). In DNA form, the CDR3 reads TGTGCCAGCAGGCTGGGCCCATCCTACGAGCAGTACGTC. This encodes CASRLGPSYEQYV.

The chain recombines TRBV6-5 with TRBJ1-1, with TRBD1 matching over 7 bases. CDR3 size: 15 residues. Germline V gene sequence: CDR1 MNHEY, CDR2 SVGAGI. The V gene end was trimmed by 0 bases and the J gene end by 1 base; junction bases not matched to a gene: 2. The CDR3: CASSYSWDRNTEAFF. CDR3 DNA: TGTGCCAGCAGTTACTCTTGGGACAGGAACACTGAAGCTTTCTTT.